Following are 24 T cell receptor beta chains from one sample sequenced in a study of shared clonotypes between healthy human individuals. Sequencing was performed with immunoSEQ multiplex PCR; in TCRdb, only in-frame clones are kept and a portion is missing. The sample shows some 790,000 clones, around 70% of them seen only once. The sample was memory CD4+ T cells sorted from blood. Documented subset: CD45RA-negative fraction. The receptors come from a woman aged 25 to 39 in good health.

The CDR3 nucleotides are TGTGCCAGCAGTGAAAAACCGGACGGCAATCAGCCCCAGCATTTT. It codes for CASSEKPDGNQPQHF. The chain joins TRBV6-1 to TRBJ1-5; D unresolved. Germline CDR1 and CDR2: MNHNS and SASEGT. The CDR3 has 15 residues. V was pared by 2 bases and J by 2 bases, with 10 bases between.

This clone was observed many times. V usage is TRBV28 and J usage is TRBJ1-2, with 9 bases identical to TRBD1. The germline CDR1 and CDR2 sequences are MDHEN and SYDVKM. After removal of 5 bases from V and 8 bases from J, the junction contained 6 bases not matched to a gene. The CDR3 consists of 13 residues. CDR3 region: CASSRTGGRGYTF. CDR3 nucleotide sequence: TGTGCCAGCAGTCGAACAGGGGGCCGAGGCTACACCTTC.

The V and J genes are TRBV29-1 and TRBJ2-7; 10 bases fit TRBD2. Trimming removed 0 bases from V and 6 bases from J; junction bases left unmatched: 8. CDR3 length: 15 residues. CDR1 is SQVTM and CDR2 is ANQGSEA in the germline V gene. In DNA, the CDR3 is TGCAGCGTTGAAGATCGCGCTAGCGGGAGATCCGAGCAGTACTTC. This codes for CSVEDRASGRSEQYF.

This clone was recorded only once. The J gene is TRBJ2-1, the V gene TRBV5-6; 7 bases are shared with TRBD2. Trimming cost V 0 bases and J 4 bases; bases outside gene matches: 7. Germline V gene sequence: CDR1 SGHDT, CDR2 YYEEEE. The CDR3 length is 16 residues. The CDR3 DNA reads as TGTGCCAGCAGCTTGGATGCGGGAGTCTTATACAATGAGCAGTTCTTC. This sequence encodes CASSLDAGVLYNEQFF.

This clone has ten or more counts. The rearrangement links TRBV5-4 to TRBJ2-7; D may be TRBD1 (6 bases). The CDR3 is 14 residues long. Germline V gene data show CDR1 as SGHNT and CDR2 as YYREEE (reference sequence). Trimming pared 4 bases from V and 5 bases from J, leaving 16 bases between. The CDR3 sequence: CASSLAGVRNEQYF. CDR3 coding DNA: TGTGCCAGCAGCCTAGCAGGGGTAAGGAACGAGCAGTACTTC.

V gene TRBV20-1 combines with J gene TRBJ1-2; D remains unclear. The CDR3 sequence is 11 residues long. V lost 2 bases to trimming and J lost 10 bases, with 11 bases between them. Germline values: CDR1 DFQATT, CDR2 SNEGSKA (reference sequence). In nucleotides, the CDR3 is TGCAGTGCTAGAAGCGGTAGAAACTACACCTTC. Amino acid sequence: CSARSGRNYTF.

This sequence joins TRBV16 and TRBJ2-3; no reliable D call. V was cut by 3 bases and J by 3 bases, with 7 bases left in between. The CDR3 is made up of 13 amino acids. Germline lookup yields CDR1 KGHSY and CDR2 FQNENV. Here the CDR3 reads CASSHASTDTQYF. The CDR3 nucleotides are TGTGCCAGCAGCCATGCTTCTACAGATACGCAGTATTTT.

Only a few counts were recorded for this clone. Other DNA sequences within the sample encode an identical CDR3. The gene calls are TRBV2 and TRBJ2-5; 14 bases map to TRBD2. Germline V gene sequence: CDR1 SNHLY, CDR2 FYNNEI. V shed 3 bases, J shed 5 bases, and the junction held 8 bases outside the gene matches. The CDR3 has 17 amino acids. In DNA, the CDR3 is TGTGCCAGCAGTGATAGGACTAGCGGGAGGCGTTGGGAGACCCAGTACTTC. Protein sequence: CASSDRTSGRRWETQYF.

The chain combines TRBV4-1 with TRBJ2-1; 12 nucleotides align to TRBD2. The J segment lost 3 bases and the V segment lost 4 bases, leaving 16 bases of the junction unmatched. The length of the CDR3 is 20 residues. Germline V lookup: CDR1 MGHRA, CDR2 YSYEKL. CDR3 in DNA: TGCGCCAGCAGCCCATCCCTCATGTCTAGCGGGAGGGCAGTCTACAATGAGCAGTTCTTC. Translated: CASSPSLMSSGRAVYNEQFF.

The J gene is TRBJ1-2, the V gene TRBV6-5, with 7 bases fitting TRBD1. V lost 4 bases to trimming and J lost 4 bases; unmatched junction nucleotides: 6. From germline, CDR1 is MNHEY and CDR2 SVGAGI. The length of the CDR3 is 14 residues. The CDR3 nucleotides are TGTGCCAGCAGTTTCGGACAGGCGGCCTATGGCTACACCTTC. Translating gives CASSFGQAAYGYTF.

The CDR3 sequence: CASSATVIQETQYF. DNA of the CDR3: TGTGCCAGCAGTGCTACAGTTATTCAAGAGACCCAGTACTTC. The chain combines TRBV6-5 with TRBJ2-5, with unresolved D. Germline V gene sequence: CDR1 MNHEY, CDR2 SVGAGI. V was pared by 5 bases and J by 2 bases, with 12 bases between. The CDR3 is 14 residues long.

A word on this clone: Other DNA sequences of this sample code for an identical CDR3. The V call is TRBV2, the J call TRBJ2-1, with D hard to call. Germline CDR1 is SNHLY and CDR2 is FYNNEI. V lost 6 bases to trimming and J lost 2 bases, with 2 bases between them. The CDR3 is 11 amino acids. In DNA form, the CDR3 reads TGTGCCAGCAGCCCCTACAATGAGCAGTTCTTC. Amino acids: CASSPYNEQFF.

Concerning this clone itself: Given a far larger clone just one base away, this is likely a sequencing read error. This same CDR3 is encoded by further DNA sequences in the sample. The chain couples TRBV30 to TRBJ2-5, with 7 bases fitting TRBD2. V dropped 3 bases and J dropped 5; count of bases not matched to a gene: 6. Germline loops: CDR1 GTSNPN, CDR2 SVGIG (reference sequence). CDR3 length: 13 amino acids. The CDR3 region is CAWSAGERETQYF. The CDR3 DNA reads TGTGCCTGGAGCGCGGGGGAAAGGGAGACCCAGTACTTC.

The gene calls are TRBV5-1 and TRBJ2-7, with TRBD1 matching 7 bases. CDR3 length: 16 amino acids. V was pared by 0 bases and J by 4 bases, with 10 bases of the junction left unmatched. Germline CDR1 is SGHRS and CDR2 is YFSETQ. The CDR3 reads CASSLGQGLLGYEQYF. CDR3 coding DNA: TGCGCCAGCAGCTTGGGACAGGGCCTCTTGGGTTACGAGCAGTACTTC.

The chain combines TRBV30 with TRBJ2-7; no firm D call. The CDR3 is 14 amino acids. V was trimmed by 0 bases and J by 4 bases, leaving 13 bases between them. Germline CDR1 is GTSNPN and CDR2 is SVGIG (reference sequence). The CDR3 loop reads CAWSVLEYGYEQYF. Written as DNA, the CDR3 is TGTGCCTGGAGTGTACTTGAGTATGGATACGAGCAGTACTTC.

The CDR3 bases are TGTGCCAGCAGTATACGGGACAGCAGCACCGGGGAGCTGTTTTTT. Translation gives CASSIRDSSTGELFF. The chain employs TRBV6-5 and TRBJ2-2; 7 bases are shared with TRBD1. Losses at the gene ends were 5 bases for V and 4 bases for J; bases not matched to a gene: 7. The germline V gene encodes CDR1 MNHEY and CDR2 SVGAGI. The CDR3 totals 15 residues.

V gene TRBV6-1 combines with J gene TRBJ1-2; the match to TRBD1 covers 7 bases. V shed 5 bases, J shed 4 bases, and the junction held 7 bases outside the gene matches. This CDR3 has 14 amino acids. Germline assignment: CDR1 MNHNS and CDR2 SASEGT. The CDR3, as DNA: TGTGCCAGCAGTATGGGACAGACTTTCTATGGCTACACCTTC. Translated, it gives CASSMGQTFYGYTF.

The chain links TRBV5-4 to TRBJ1-1, with no clear D. The CDR3 consists of 11 residues. Trimming left V 0 bases short and J 6 bases short, with 3 bases between. Germline loops: CDR1 SGHNT, CDR2 YYREEE (reference sequence). CDR3 protein: CASSLAAEAFF. CDR3 nucleotide sequence: TGTGCCAGCAGCTTGGCCGCTGAAGCTTTCTTT.

The chain couples TRBV5-1 to TRBJ2-4; TRBD2 is a possible D gene (5 bases). Germline V CDR1 and CDR2: SGHRS, YFSETQ. Trimming took off 0 bases at V and 2 bases at J, with 18 bases between the two ends. The CDR3 sequence is 18 residues long. The CDR3 coding sequence is TGCGCCAGCAGCTTGGGTGTTAGCGCGAGTCGATCCAAAAACATTCAGTACTTC. Its protein is CASSLGVSASRSKNIQYF.

V gene TRBV28 combines with J gene TRBJ2-2; 7 bases line up with TRBD1. Germline V gene lookup returns CDR1 MDHEN and CDR2 SYDVKM. V was pared by 5 bases and J by 1 base, with 4 bases of the junction left unmatched. The CDR3 spans 15 residues. The CDR3 sequence: CASSHRGKNTGELFF. Here the CDR3 DNA reads TGTGCCAGCAGTCACAGGGGAAAGAACACCGGGGAGCTGTTTTTT.

This clone was counted between two and nine times. The chain has TRBV2 and TRBJ1-2; TRBD1 is a possible D gene (5 bases). Germline values: CDR1 SNHLY, CDR2 FYNNEI. The germline V and J ends were trimmed by 3 bases and 8 bases, with 13 bases remaining between them. The CDR3 covers 13 residues. CDR3 residues: CASSEGPSAGYTF. DNA of the CDR3: TGTGCCAGCAGTGAGGGACCCTCTGCGGGCTACACCTTC.

The chain couples TRBV7-2 to TRBJ2-3; D possibly corresponds to TRBD2 (6 bases). The CDR3 length is 15 residues. Trimming removed 5 bases from V and 4 bases from J, with 16 bases in between. Germline CDR1 reads SGHTA; CDR2 reads FQGNSA. The CDR3 DNA reads TGTGCCAGCAGCCCAAAGGCGGGGCTGGCAGATACGCAGTATTTT. It yields the protein CASSPKAGLADTQYF.

This clone was observed once. One end of the junction does not line up with germline, which may come from a read error. The chain uses TRBV7-2 and TRBJ2-5; the match to TRBD1 covers 7 bases. The J call may be faulty, since TRBJ2-7 better matches the DNA end. This CDR3 has 17 residues. Germline CDR1 SGHTA, CDR2 FQGNSA. The CDR3 bases are TGCGCCAGCAGCCCTAGTTCGGCCCGACAGGGAAGGGGCGAGCAGTACTTC. Its translation: CASSPSSARQGRGEQYF.

The J gene is TRBJ1-1, the V gene TRBV7-2; possible D gene TRBD1, 5 bases. Trimming took off 1 base at V and 1 base at J, with 10 bases between the two ends. The length of the CDR3 is 15 residues. Germline assignment: CDR1 SGHTA and CDR2 FQGNSA. The CDR3, as DNA: TGTGCCAGCAGCTTAGTAAGGGGCCCGAACACTGAAGCTTTCTTT. This encodes CASSLVRGPNTEAFF.